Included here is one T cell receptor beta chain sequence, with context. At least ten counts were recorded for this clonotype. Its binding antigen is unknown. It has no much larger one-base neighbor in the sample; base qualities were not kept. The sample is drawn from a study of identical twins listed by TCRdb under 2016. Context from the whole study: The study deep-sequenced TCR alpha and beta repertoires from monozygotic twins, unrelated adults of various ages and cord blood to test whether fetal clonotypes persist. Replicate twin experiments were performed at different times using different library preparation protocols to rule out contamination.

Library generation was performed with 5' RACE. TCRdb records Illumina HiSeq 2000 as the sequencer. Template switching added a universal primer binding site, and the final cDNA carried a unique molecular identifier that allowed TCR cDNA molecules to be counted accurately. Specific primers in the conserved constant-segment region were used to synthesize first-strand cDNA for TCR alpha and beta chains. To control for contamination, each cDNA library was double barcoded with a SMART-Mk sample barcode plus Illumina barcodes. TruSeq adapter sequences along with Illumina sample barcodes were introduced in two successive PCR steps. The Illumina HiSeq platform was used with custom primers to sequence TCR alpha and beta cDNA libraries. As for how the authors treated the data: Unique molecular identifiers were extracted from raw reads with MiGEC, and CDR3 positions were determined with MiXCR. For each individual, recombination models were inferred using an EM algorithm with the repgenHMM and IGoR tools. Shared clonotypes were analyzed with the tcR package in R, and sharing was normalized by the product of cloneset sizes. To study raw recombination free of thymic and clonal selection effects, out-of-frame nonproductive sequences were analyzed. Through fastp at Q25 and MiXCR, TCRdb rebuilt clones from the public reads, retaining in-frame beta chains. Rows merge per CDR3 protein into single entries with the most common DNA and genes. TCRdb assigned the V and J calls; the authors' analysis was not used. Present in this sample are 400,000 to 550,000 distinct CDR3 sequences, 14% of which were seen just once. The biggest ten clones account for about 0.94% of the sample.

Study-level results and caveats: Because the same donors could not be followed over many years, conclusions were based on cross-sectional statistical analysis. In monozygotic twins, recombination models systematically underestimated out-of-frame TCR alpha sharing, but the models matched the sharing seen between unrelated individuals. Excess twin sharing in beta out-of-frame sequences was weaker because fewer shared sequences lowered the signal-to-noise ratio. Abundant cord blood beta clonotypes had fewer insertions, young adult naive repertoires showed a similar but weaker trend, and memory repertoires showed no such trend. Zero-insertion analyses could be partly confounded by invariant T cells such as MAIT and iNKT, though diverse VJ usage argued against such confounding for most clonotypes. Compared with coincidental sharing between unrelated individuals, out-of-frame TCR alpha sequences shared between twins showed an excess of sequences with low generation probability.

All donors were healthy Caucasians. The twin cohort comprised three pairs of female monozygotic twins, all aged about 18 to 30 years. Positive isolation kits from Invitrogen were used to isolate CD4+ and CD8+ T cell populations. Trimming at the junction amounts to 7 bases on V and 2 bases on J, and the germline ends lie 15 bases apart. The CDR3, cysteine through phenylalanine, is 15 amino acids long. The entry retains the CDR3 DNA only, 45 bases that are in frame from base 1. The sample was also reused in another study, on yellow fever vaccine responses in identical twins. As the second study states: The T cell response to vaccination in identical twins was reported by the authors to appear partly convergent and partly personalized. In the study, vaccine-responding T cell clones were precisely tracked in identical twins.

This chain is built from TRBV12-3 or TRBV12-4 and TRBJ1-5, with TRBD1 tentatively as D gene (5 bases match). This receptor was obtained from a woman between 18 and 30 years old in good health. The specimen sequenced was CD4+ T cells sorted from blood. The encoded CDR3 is CASKIGDLGNQPQHF. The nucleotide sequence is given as TGTGCCAGCAAAATAGGGGATTTGGGCAATCAGCCCCAGCATTTT.